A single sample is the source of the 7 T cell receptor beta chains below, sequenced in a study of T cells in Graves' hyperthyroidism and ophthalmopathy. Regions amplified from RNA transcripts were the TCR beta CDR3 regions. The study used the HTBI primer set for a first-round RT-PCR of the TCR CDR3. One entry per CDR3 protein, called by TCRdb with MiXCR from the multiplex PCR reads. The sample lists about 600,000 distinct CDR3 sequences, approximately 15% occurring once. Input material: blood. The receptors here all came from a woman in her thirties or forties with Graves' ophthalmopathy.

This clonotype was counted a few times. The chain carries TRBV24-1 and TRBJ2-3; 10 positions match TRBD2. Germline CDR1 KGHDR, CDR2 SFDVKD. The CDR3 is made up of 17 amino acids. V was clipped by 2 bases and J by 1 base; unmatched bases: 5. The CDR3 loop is CATSDYGSGGGTDTQYF. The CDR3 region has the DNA TGTGCCACCAGTGATTATGGGAGCGGGGGGGGCACAGATACGCAGTATTTT.

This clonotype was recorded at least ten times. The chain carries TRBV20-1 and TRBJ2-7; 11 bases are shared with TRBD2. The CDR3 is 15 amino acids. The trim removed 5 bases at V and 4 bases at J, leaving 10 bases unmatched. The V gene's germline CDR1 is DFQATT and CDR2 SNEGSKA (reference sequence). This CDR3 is CSARIAGGSRYEQYF. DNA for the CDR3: TGCAGTGCTCGAATAGCGGGAGGGTCGCGGTACGAGCAGTACTTC.

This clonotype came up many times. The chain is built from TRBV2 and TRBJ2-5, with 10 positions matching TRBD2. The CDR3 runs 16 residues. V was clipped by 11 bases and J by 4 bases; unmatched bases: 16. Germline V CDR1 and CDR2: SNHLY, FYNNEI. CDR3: CAAKWLAGVVGETQYF. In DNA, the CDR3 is TGTGCCGCCAAGTGGCTAGCGGGAGTTGTAGGAGAGACCCAGTACTTC.

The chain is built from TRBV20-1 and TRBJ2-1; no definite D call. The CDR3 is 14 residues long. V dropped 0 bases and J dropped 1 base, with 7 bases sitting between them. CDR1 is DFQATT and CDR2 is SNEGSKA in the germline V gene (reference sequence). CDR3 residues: CSARDMGSYNEQFF. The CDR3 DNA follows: TGCAGTGCTAGAGATATGGGGTCCTACAATGAGCAGTTCTTC.

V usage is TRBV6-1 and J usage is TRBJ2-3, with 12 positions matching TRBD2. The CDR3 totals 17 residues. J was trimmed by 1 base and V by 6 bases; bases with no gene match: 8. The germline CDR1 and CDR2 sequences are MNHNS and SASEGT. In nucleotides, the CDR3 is TGTGCCAGCAGCCCGTCGACTAGCGGGGGAGGCACAGATACGCAGTATTTT. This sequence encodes CASSPSTSGGGTDTQYF.

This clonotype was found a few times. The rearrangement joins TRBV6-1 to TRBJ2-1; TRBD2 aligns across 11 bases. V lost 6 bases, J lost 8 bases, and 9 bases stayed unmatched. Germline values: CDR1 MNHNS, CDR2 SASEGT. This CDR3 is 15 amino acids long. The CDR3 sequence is CASRFLLAGDYEQFF. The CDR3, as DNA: TGTGCCAGCAGATTTCTACTAGCGGGAGACTATGAGCAGTTCTTC.

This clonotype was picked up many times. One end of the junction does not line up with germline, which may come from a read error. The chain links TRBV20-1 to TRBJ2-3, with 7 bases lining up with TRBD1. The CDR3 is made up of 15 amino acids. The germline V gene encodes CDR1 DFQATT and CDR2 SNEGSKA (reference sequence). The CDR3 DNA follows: TGCAGTGCTCGAGACAGGGTAGGGGTTCACTATACGCAGTATTTT. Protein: CSARDRVGVHYTQYF.